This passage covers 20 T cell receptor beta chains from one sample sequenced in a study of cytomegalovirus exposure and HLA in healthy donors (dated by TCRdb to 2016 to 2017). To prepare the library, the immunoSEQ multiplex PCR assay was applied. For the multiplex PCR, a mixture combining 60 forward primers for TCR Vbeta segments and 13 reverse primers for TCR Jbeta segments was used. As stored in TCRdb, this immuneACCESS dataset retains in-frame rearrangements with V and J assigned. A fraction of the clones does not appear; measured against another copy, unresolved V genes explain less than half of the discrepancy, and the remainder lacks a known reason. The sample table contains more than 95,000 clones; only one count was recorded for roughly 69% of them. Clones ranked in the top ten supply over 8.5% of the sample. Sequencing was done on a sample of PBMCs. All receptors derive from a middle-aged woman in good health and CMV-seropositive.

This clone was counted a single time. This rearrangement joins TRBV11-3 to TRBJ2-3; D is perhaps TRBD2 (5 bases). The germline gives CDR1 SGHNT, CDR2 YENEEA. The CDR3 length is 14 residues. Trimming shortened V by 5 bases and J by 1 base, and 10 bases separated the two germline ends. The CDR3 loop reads CASSLGAGTDTQYF. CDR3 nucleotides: TGTGCCAGCAGCCTGGGAGCGGGCACAGATACGCAGTATTTT.

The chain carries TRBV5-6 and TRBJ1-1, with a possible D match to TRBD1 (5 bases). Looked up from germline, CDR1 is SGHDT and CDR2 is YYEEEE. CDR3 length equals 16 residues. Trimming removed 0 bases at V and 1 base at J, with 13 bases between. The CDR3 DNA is TGTGCCAGCAGCTTGGGGTTCGGGGGGAAGAACACTGAAGCTTTCTTT. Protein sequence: CASSLGFGGKNTEAFF.

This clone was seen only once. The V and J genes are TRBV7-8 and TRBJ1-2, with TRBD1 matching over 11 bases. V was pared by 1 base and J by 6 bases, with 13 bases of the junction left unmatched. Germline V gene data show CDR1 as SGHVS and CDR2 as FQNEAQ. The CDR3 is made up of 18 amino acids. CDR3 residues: CASSLGWADRGRADGYTF. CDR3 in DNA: TGTGCCAGCAGCTTAGGATGGGCGGACAGGGGGCGCGCGGATGGCTACACCTTC.

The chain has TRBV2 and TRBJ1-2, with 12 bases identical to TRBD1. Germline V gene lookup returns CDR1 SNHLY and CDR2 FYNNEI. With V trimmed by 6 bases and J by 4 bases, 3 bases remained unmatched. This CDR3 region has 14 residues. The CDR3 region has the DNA TGTGCCAGCAGGATGGGACAGGGGGCCTATGGCTACACCTTC. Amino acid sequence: CASRMGQGAYGYTF.

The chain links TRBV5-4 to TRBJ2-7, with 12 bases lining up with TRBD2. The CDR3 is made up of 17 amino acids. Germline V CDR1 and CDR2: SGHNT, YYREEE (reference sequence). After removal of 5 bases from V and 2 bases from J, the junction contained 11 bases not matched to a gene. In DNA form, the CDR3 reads TGTGCCAGCAGTCTGGGGGGGGCTAGCGGGAGGGCCTACGAGCAGTACTTC. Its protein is CASSLGGASGRAYEQYF.

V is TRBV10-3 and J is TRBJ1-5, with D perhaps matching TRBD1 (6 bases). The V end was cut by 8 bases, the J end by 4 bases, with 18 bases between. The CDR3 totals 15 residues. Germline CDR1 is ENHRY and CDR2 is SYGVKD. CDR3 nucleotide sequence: TGTGCCATCGGACAGTCGAGCGGCGGTAATCAGCCCCAGCATTTT. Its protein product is CAIGQSSGGNQPQHF.

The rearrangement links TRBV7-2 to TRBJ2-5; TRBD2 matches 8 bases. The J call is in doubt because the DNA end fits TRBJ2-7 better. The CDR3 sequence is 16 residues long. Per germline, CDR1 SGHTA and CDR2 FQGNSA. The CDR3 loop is CASSLDRVAGLHEQYF. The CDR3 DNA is TGTGCCAGCAGCTTAGATAGGGTAGCGGGGTTGCACGAGCAGTACTTC.

CDR3 sequence (DNA): TGTGCCTGGAGTCTAAACAGCTACGAGCAGTACTTC. Its translation: CAWSLNSYEQYF. V usage is TRBV30 and J usage is TRBJ2-7, with D uncertain. In germline, CDR1 is GTSNPN, CDR2 SVGIG (reference sequence). This CDR3 has 12 amino acids. V dropped 2 bases and J dropped 3 bases, with 8 bases sitting between them.

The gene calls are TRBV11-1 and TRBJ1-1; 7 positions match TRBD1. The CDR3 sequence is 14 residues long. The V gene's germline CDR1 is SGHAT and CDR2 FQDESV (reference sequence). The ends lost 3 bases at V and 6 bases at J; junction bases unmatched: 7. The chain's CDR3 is CASSFTSTGPEAFF. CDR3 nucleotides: TGTGCCAGCAGCTTTACTTCGACAGGGCCTGAAGCTTTCTTT.

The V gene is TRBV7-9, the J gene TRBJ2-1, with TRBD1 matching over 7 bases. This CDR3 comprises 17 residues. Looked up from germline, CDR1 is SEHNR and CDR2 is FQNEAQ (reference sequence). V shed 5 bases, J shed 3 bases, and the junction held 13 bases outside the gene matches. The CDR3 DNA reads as TGTGCCAGCAGCCCCCCTCCTAGAGGGGGCATCTACAATGAGCAGTTCTTC. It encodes CASSPPPRGGIYNEQFF.

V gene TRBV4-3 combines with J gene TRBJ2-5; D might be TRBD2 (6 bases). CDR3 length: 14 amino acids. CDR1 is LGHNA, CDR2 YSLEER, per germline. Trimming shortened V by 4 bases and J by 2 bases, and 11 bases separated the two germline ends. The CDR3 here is CASSLGLRQETQYF. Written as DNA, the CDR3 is TGCGCCAGCAGCCTGGGACTCCGACAAGAGACCCAGTACTTC.

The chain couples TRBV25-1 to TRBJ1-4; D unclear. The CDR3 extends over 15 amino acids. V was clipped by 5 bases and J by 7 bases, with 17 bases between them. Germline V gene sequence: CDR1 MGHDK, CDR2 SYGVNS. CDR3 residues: CASSPFRGEAEKLFF. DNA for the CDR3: TGTGCCAGCAGTCCCTTTCGGGGTGAGGCTGAAAAACTGTTTTTT.

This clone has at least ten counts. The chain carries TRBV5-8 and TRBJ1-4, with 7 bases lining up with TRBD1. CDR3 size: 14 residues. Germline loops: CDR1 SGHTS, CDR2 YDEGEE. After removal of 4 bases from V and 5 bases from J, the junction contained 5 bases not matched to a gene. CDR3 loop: CASSLDRANEKLFF. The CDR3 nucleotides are TGTGCCAGCAGCCTCGACAGGGCGAATGAAAAACTGTTTTTT.

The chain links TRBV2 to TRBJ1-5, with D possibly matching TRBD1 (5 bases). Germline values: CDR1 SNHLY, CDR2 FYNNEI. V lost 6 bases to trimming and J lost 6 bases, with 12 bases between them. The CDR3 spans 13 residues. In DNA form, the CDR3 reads TGTGCCAGCAGGACAGTATTGCGTCAGCCCCAGCATTTT. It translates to CASRTVLRQPQHF.

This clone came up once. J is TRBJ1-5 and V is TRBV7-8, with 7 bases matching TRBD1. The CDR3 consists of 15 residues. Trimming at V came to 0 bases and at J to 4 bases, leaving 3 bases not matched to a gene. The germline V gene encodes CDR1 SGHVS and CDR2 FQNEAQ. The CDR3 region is CASSLAGTENQPQHF. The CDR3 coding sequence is TGTGCCAGCAGCTTAGCCGGGACAGAGAATCAGCCCCAGCATTTT.

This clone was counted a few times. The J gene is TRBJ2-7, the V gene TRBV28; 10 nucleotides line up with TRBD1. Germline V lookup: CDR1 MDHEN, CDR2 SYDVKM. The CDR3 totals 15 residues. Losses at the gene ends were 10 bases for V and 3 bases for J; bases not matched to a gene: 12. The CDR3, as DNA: TGTGCCACTTCCTCCTTGGGGGACAGGGGCTACGAGCAGTACTTC. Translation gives CATSSLGDRGYEQYF.

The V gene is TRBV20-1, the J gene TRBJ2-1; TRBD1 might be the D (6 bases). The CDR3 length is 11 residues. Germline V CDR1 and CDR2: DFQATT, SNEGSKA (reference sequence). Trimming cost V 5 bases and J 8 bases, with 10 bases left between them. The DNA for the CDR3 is TGCAGTGCTTACGCAGGGGATGAGCAGTTCTTC. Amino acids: CSAYAGDEQFF.

CDR3 sequence reads: CASSLTSQGSKNIQYF. In nucleotides, the CDR3 is TGCGCCAGCAGCCTAACCTCACAGGGTAGTAAAAACATTCAGTACTTC. The rearrangement links TRBV5-1 to TRBJ2-4, with D perhaps matching TRBD1 (6 bases). Trimming stripped 4 bases from V and 4 bases from J, with 18 bases between. This CDR3 is built from 16 residues. Per the germline V gene, CDR1 is SGHRS and CDR2 is YFSETQ.

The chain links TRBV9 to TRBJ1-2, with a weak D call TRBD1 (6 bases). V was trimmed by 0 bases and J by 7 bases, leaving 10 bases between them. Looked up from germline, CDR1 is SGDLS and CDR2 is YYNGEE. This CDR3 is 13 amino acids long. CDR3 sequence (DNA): TGTGCCAGCAGCGTAGGTCACAGGGTTGGCTACACCTTC. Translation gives CASSVGHRVGYTF.

For the CDR3, the DNA is TGTGCCACCAGACAGGGAGGGGCCGGGGAGCTGTTTTTT. This gives the protein CATRQGGAGELFF. The chain carries TRBV6-5 and TRBJ2-2; D may correspond to TRBD1 or TRBD2 (7 bases each). Germline V CDR1 and CDR2: MNHEY, SVGAGI. This CDR3 region has 13 residues. V shed 10 bases and J shed 6 bases, with 15 bases lying between them.